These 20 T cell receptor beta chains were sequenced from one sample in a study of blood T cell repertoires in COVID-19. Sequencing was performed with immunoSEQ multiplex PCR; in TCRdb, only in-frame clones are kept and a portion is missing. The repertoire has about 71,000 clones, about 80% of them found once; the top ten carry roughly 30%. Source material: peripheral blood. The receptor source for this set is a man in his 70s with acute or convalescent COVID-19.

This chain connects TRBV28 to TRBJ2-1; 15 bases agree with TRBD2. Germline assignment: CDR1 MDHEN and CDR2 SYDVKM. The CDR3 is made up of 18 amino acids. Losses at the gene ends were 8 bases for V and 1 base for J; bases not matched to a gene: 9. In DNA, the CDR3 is TGTGCCAGCTCCGGACTAGCGGGAGGGCCCCCGTCCTACAATGAGCAGTTCTTC. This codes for CASSGLAGGPPSYNEQFF.

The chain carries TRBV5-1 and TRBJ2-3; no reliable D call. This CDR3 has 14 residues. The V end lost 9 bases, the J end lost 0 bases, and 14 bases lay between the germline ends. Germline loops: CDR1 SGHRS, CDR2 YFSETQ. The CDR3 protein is CATAAGSSTDTQYF. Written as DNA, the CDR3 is TGCGCCACCGCGGCTGGATCTAGCACAGATACGCAGTATTTT.

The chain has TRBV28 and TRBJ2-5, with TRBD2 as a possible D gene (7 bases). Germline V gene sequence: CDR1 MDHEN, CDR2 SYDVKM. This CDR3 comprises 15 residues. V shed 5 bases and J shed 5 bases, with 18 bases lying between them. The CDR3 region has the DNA TGTGCCAGCAGTCTGACGGGGGGCACCGGGGAGACCCAGTACTTC. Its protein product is CASSLTGGTGETQYF.

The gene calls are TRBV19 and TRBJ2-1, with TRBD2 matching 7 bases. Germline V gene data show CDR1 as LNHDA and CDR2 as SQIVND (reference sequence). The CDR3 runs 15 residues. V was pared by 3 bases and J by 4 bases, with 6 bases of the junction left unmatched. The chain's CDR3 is CASSISGTTYNEQFF. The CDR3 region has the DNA TGTGCCAGTAGTATCTCCGGGACTACTTACAATGAGCAGTTCTTC. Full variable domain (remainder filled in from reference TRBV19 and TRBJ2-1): DGGITQSPKYLFRKEGQNVTLSCEQNLNHDAMYWYRQDPGQGLRLIYYSQIVNDFQKGDIAEGYSVSREKKESFPLTVTSAQKNPTAFYLCASSISGTTYNEQFFGPGTRLTVL.

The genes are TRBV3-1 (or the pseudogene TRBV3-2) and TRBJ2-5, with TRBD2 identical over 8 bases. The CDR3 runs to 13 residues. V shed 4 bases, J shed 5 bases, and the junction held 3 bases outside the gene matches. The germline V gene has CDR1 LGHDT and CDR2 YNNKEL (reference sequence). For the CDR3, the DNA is TGTGCCAGCAGCCCTAGACTAGCGGAGACCCAGTACTTC. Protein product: CASSPRLAETQYF.

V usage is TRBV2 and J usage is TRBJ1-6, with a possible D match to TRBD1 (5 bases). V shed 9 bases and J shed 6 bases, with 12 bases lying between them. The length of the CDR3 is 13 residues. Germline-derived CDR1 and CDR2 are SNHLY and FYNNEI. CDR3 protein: CARAGTPNSPLHF. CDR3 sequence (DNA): TGTGCCAGGGCCGGGACTCCTAATTCACCCCTCCACTTT.

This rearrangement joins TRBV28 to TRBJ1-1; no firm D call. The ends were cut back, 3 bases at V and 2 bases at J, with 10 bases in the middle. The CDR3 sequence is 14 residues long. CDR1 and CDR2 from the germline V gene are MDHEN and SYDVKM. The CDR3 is CASSFLGSNTEAFF. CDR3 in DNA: TGTGCCAGCAGTTTCCTCGGTAGTAACACTGAAGCTTTCTTT.

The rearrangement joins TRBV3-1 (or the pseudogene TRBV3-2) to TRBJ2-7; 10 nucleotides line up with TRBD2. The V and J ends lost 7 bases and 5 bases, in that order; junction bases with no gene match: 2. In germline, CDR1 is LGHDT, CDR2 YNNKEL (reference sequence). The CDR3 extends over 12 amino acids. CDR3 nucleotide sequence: TGTGCCAGCACTAGCGGGAGCCACGAGCAGTACTTC. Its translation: CASTSGSHEQYF.

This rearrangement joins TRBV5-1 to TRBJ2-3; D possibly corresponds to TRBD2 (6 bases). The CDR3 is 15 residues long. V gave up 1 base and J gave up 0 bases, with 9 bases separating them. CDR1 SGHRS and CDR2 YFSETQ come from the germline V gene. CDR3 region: CASSLNAGSTDTQYF. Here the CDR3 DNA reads TGCGCCAGCAGCTTGAACGCGGGAAGCACAGATACGCAGTATTTT.

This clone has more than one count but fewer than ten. CDR3: CASSLVSPGRSAYEQYF. The CDR3, as DNA: TGTGCCAGCAGCTTAGTTTCCCCTGGTAGGAGTGCTTACGAGCAGTACTTC. The chain carries TRBV7-2 and TRBJ2-7, with D unresolved. The CDR3 covers 17 residues. From germline, CDR1 is SGHTA and CDR2 FQGNSA. Trimming removed 1 base from V and 4 bases from J, with 20 bases in between.

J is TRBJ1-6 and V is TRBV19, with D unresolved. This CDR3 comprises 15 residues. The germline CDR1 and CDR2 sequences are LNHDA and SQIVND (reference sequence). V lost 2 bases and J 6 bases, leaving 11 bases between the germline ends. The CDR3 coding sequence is TGTGCCAGTAGTATATGGCAGCGTCCTAATTCACCCCTCCACTTT. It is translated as CASSIWQRPNSPLHF. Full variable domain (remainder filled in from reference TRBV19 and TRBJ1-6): DGGITQSPKYLFRKEGQNVTLSCEQNLNHDAMYWYRQDPGQGLRLIYYSQIVNDFQKGDIAEGYSVSREKKESFPLTVTSAQKNPTAFYLCASSIWQRPNSPLHFGNGTRLTVT.

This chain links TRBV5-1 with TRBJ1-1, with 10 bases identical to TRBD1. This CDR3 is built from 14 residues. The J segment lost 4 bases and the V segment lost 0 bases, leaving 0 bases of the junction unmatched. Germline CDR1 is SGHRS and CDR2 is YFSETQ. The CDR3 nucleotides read TGCGCCAGCAGCTTGGGGGACAGGGGCACTGAAGCTTTCTTT. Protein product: CASSLGDRGTEAFF.

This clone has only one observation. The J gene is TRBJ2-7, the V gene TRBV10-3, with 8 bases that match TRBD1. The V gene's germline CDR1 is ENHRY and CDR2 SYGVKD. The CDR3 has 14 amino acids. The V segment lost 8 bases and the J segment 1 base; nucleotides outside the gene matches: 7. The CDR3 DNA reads TGTGCCATCCGCGGACAGGGAGAATCCTACGAGCAGTACTTC. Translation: CAIRGQGESYEQYF.

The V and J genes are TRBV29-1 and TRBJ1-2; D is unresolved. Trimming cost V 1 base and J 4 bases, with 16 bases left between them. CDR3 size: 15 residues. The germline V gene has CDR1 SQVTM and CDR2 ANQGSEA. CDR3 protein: CSVEVGASPIYGYTF. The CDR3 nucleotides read TGCAGCGTTGAAGTCGGAGCTAGCCCTATCTATGGCTACACCTTC.

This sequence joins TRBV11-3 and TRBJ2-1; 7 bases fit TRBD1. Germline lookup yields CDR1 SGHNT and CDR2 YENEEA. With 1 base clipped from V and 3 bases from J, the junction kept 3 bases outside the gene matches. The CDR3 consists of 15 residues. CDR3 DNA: TGTGCCAGCAGCTTAGCGGGACAGATCTACAATGAGCAGTTCTTC. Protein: CASSLAGQIYNEQFF.

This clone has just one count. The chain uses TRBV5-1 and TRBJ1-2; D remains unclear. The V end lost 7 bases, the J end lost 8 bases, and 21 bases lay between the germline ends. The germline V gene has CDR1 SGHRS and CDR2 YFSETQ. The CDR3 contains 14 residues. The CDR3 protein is CASSLETPTKGYTF. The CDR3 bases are TGCGCCAGCTCTCTGGAGACACCGACTAAGGGCTACACCTTC.

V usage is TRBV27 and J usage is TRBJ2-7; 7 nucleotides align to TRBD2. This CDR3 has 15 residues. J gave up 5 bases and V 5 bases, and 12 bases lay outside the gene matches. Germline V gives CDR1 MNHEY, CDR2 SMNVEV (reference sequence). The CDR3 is CASSNREEWAHEQYF. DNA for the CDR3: TGTGCCAGCAGTAACCGGGAGGAGTGGGCTCACGAGCAGTACTTC.

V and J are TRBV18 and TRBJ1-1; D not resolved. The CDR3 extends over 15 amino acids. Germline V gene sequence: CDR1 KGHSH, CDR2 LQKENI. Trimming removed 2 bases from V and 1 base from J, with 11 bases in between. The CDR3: CASSPFETPNTEAFF. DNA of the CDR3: TGTGCCAGCTCACCATTCGAGACACCGAACACTGAAGCTTTCTTT.

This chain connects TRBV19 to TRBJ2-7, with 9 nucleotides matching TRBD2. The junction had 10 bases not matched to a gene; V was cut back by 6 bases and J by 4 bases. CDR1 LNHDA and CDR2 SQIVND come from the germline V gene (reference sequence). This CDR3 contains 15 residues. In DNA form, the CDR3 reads TGTGCCAGTAGACCTAGCGGGGAGGGGACGTACGAGCAGTACTTC. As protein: CASRPSGEGTYEQYF.

CDR3 nucleotide sequence: TGTGCCACCAGCAGAGATTGGGGGGGCCAAGAGACCCAGTACTTC. Protein sequence: CATSRDWGGQETQYF. V is TRBV15 and J is TRBJ2-5; 7 bases line up with TRBD2. The CDR3 contains 15 residues. With 0 bases clipped from V and 1 base from J, the junction kept 2 bases outside the gene matches. CDR1 LNHNV and CDR2 YYDKDF come from the germline V gene (reference sequence).